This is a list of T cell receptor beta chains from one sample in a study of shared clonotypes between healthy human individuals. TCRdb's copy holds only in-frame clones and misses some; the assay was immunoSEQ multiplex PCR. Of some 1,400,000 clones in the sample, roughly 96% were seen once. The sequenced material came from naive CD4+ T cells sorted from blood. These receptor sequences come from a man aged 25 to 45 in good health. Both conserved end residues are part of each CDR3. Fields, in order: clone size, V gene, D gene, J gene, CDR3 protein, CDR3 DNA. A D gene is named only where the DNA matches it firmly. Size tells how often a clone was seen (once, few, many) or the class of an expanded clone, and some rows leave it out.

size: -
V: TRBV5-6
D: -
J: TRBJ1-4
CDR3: CASSSNSVTGGANEKLFF
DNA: TGTGCCAGCAGCTCCAACTCCGTTACAGGAGGGGCTAATGAAAAACTGTTTTTT

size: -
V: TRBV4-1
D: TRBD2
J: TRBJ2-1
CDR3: CASSQSGTRGHNEQFF
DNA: TGCGCCAGCAGCCAAAGCGGGACTAGGGGTCACAATGAGCAGTTCTTC

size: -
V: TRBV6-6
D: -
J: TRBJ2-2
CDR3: CASSQRSVVNTGELFF
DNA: TGTGCCAGCAGCCAAAGAAGCGTGGTGAACACCGGGGAGCTGTTTTTT

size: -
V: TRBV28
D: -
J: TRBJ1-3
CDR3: CARTQDSGNTIYF
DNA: TGTGCCAGAACGCAGGACTCTGGAAACACCATATATTTT

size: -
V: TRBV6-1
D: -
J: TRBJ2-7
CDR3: CASSGTGGVVEQYF
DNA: TGTGCCAGCAGTGGGACAGGCGGGGTGGTCGAGCAGTACTTC

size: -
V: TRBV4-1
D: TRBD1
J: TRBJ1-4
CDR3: CASGDRDRVYEKLFF
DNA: TGCGCCAGCGGCGACCGGGACAGGGTTTATGAAAAACTGTTTTTT

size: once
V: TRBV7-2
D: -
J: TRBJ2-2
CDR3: CASSLRASNTGELFF
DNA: TGTGCCAGCAGCTTACGGGCCTCGAACACCGGGGAGCTGTTTTTT

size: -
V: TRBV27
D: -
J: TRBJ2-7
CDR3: CASRGVSGGTSSYEQYF
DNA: TGTGCCAGCAGGGGGGTCAGCGGAGGGACGAGCTCCTACGAGCAGTACTTC

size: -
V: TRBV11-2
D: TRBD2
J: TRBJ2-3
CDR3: CASRGLAGVIDTQYF
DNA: TGTGCCAGCAGAGGACTAGCGGGAGTGATAGATACGCAGTATTTT

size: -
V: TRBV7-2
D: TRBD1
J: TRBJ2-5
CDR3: CASSLWQGEETQYF
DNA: TGTGCCAGCAGCTTATGGCAGGGGGAAGAGACCCAGTACTTC

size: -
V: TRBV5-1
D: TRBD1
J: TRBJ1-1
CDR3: CASSFGLTGIGTEAFF
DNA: TGCGCCAGCAGCTTCGGCCTGACAGGGATTGGCACTGAAGCTTTCTTT

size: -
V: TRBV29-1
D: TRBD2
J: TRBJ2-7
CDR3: CSVAGGLAGNEQYF
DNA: TGCAGCGTTGCGGGAGGACTAGCGGGAAACGAGCAGTACTTC

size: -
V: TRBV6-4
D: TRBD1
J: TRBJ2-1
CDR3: CASSDSGGAYNEQFF
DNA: TGTGCCAGCAGTGACTCAGGGGGCGCCTACAATGAGCAGTTCTTC

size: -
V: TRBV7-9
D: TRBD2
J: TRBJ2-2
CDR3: CASSPGLGGTGELFF
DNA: TGTGCCAGCAGCCCAGGACTAGGTGGCACCGGGGAGCTGTTTTTT

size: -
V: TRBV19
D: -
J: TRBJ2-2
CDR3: CASSIMYTGELFF
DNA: TGTGCCAGTAGTATCATGTACACCGGGGAGCTGTTTTTT

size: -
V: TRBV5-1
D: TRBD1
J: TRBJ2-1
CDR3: CASSFLGTEFNNEQFF
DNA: TGCGCCAGCAGCTTCCTCGGGACAGAATTTAACAATGAGCAGTTCTTC

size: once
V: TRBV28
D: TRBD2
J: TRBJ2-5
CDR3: CASLPTLGREGGETQYF
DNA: TGTGCCAGCCTCCCAACCCTGGGCAGGGAGGGTGGAGAGACCCAGTACTTC

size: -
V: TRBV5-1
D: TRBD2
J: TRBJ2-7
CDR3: CASSLALAGANSYEQYF
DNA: TGCGCCAGCAGCTTGGCCCTAGCGGGAGCGAACTCCTACGAGCAGTACTTC

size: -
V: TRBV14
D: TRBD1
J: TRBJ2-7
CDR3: CASSQTKGQGFYEQYF
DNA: TGTGCCAGCAGCCAGACTAAGGGACAGGGGTTCTACGAGCAGTACTTC

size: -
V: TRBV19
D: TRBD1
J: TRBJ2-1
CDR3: CASIGRDRGNNEQFF
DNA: TGTGCCAGTATAGGCCGGGACAGGGGGAACAATGAGCAGTTCTTC

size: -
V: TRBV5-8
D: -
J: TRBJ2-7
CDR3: CASSSERQVGYEQYF
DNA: TGTGCCAGCAGCTCGGAGCGACAGGTAGGCTACGAGCAGTACTTC

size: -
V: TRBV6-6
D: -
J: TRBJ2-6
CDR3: CASSQTGDSGANVLTF
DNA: TGTGCCAGCAGTCAGACTGGAGACTCTGGGGCCAACGTCCTGACTTTC

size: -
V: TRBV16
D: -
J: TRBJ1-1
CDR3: CASSQGQGNTEAFF
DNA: TGTGCCAGCAGCCAAGGACAAGGGAACACTGAAGCTTTCTTT

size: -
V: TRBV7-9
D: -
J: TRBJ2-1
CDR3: CASSLPSWSLRGNEQFF
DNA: TGTGCCAGCAGCTTACCATCCTGGTCTCTGCGCGGCAATGAGCAGTTCTTC

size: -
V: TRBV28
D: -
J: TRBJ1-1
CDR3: CASSLGVGTEAFF
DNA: TGTGCCAGCAGTTTAGGGGTTGGCACTGAAGCTTTCTTT

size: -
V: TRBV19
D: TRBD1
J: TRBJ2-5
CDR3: CASSIGPRTGEWAQYF
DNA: TGTGCCAGTAGTATAGGACCCCGGACAGGGGAGTGGGCCCAGTACTTC

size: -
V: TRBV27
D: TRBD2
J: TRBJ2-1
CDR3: CASSLWGWSSGTNNNEQFF
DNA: TGTGCCAGCAGTTTATGGGGGTGGTCTAGCGGGACCAATAACAATGAGCAGTTCTTC

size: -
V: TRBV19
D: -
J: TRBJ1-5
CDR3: CASSAEGGGHNQPQHF
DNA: TGTGCCAGTAGTGCCGAAGGGGGGGGCCACAATCAGCCCCAGCATTTT

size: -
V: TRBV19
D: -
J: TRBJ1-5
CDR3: CASSIVQGVNQPQHF
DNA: TGTGCCAGTAGTATAGTTCAGGGAGTTAATCAGCCCCAGCATTTT

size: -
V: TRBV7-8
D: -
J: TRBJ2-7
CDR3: CASSRSMGDKPYEQYF
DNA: TGTGCCAGCAGCCGCTCGATGGGGGACAAACCCTACGAGCAGTACTTC

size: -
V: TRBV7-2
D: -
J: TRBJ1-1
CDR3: CASSLARYTEAFF
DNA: TGTGCCAGCAGCTTAGCTAGGTACACTGAAGCTTTCTTT

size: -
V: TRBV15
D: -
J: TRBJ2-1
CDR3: CATSTERSNEQFF
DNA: TGTGCCACCAGCACCGAGCGTTCTAATGAGCAGTTCTTC

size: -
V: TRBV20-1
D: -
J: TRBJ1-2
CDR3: CSAMVRDGYTF
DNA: TGCAGTGCTATGGTCAGGGATGGCTACACCTTC

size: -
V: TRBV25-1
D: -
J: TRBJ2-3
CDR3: CASSEWTADTQYF
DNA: TGTGCCAGCAGTGAGTGGACAGCAGATACGCAGTATTTT

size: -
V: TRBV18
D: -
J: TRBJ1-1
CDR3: CASSPMIGLGTEAFF
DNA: TGTGCCAGCTCACCAATGATAGGTCTGGGCACTGAAGCTTTCTTT

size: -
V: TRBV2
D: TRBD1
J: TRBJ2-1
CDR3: CAGQESSYNEQFF
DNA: TGTGCCGGACAGGAGAGCTCCTACAATGAGCAGTTCTTC

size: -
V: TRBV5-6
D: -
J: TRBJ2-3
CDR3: CASSLVVGTQYF
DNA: TGTGCCAGCAGCTTGGTAGTCGGTACGCAGTATTTT

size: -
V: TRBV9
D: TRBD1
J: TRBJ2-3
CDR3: CASSVFDTTGGATDTQYF
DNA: TGTGCCAGCAGCGTTTTTGATACCACAGGGGGCGCCACAGATACGCAGTATTTT

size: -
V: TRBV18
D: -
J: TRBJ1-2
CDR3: CASSPSVDYGYTF
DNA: TGTGCCAGCTCACCGTCAGTGGACTATGGCTACACCTTC

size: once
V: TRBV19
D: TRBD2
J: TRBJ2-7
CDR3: CASSAVGLAPYEQYF
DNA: TGTGCCAGTAGTGCCGTAGGACTAGCGCCCTACGAGCAGTACTTC

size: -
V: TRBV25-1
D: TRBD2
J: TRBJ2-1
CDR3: CASAAKGLAENNEQFF
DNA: TGTGCCAGCGCCGCGAAGGGACTAGCGGAAAACAATGAGCAGTTCTTC

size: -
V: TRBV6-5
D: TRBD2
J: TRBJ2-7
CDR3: CASSYGLAGGYEQYF
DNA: TGTGCCAGCAGTTACGGGCTAGCGGGGGGCTACGAGCAGTACTTC

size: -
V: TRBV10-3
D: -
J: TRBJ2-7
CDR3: CAISESGIEQYF
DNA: TGTGCCATCAGTGAGTCGGGGATCGAGCAGTACTTC

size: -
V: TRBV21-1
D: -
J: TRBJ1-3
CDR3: CASSKSLGPGNTIYF
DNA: TGTGCCAGCAGCAAATCCCTTGGCCCAGGAAACACCATATATTTT

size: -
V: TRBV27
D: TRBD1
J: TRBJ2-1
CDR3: CASSLRTGYNEQFF
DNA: TGTGCCAGCAGTTTAAGGACAGGCTACAATGAGCAGTTCTTC

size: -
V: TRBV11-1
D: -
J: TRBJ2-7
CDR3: CASSFQQPRSSHEQYF
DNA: TGTGCCAGCAGCTTCCAACAGCCCAGAAGTAGCCACGAGCAGTACTTC

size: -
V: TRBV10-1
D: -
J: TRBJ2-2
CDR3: CASSESRQNTGELFF
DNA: TGCGCCAGCAGTGAGTCTCGACAGAACACCGGGGAGCTGTTTTTT

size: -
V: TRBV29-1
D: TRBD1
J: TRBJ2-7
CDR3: CSVGTGTYEQYF
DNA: TGCAGCGTGGGGACAGGGACCTACGAGCAGTACTTC

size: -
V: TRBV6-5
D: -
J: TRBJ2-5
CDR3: CASQGSEETQYF
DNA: TGTGCCAGCCAAGGATCGGAAGAGACCCAGTACTTC